Listed here are 13 T cell receptor beta chains from one sample, sequenced in a study of regulatory T cells in long-lasting Graves disease. Time point specified: persistent/refractory GD, antithyroid drugs over 5 years with positive TRAb. PBMCs provided the RNA from which the TCR library was made. According to the study, TCR beta libraries were built with iRepertoire HTBI primers and CDR3-region Arm-PCR. TCRdb independently ran MiXCR on the multiplex PCR reads; one entry per CDR3 protein. This table holds around 510,000 distinct CDR3 sequences, around 20% found once. The sequenced sample was peripheral blood mononuclear cells (PBMCs), obtained when the disease was refractory, from a patient treated with antithyroid drugs. These receptors all stem from a female donor with Graves disease.

Ten or more counts support this clonotype. The rearrangement links TRBV7-8 to TRBJ1-1; 7 bases agree with TRBD1. CDR3 size: 16 residues. V shed 2 bases, J shed 2 bases, and the junction held 8 bases outside the gene matches. CDR1 and CDR2 (germline): SGHVS, FQNEAQ. CDR3 loop: CASSLIQGGYNTEAFF. DNA for the CDR3: TGTGCCAGCAGCTTAATCCAGGGGGGGTATAACACTGAAGCTTTCTTT.

The rearrangement links TRBV6-1 to TRBJ1-2; no definite D call. Germline V gene sequence: CDR1 MNHNS, CDR2 SASEGT. Trimming stripped 7 bases from V and 4 bases from J, with 10 bases between. CDR3 length: 12 amino acids. The CDR3 protein is CASTKGGYGYTF. DNA of the CDR3: TGTGCCAGCACCAAGGGAGGCTATGGCTACACCTTC.

Comments on this clonotype: Just one base apart from a much larger clone, this may be a read error. V and J are TRBV3-1 and TRBJ1-1; maybe TRBD1 (6 bases). CDR3 length equals 13 residues. CDR1 and CDR2 (germline): LGHDT, YNNKEL (reference sequence). CDR3 nucleotide sequence: TGTGCCTGCAGCCAGGGGTGGAACACTGAAGCTTTCTTT. It codes for CACSQGWNTEAFF. The variable domain in full, completed from reference TRBV3-1 and TRBJ1-1, reads DTAVSQTPKYLVTQMGNDKSIKCEQNLGHDTMYWYKQDSKKFLKIMFSYNNKELIINETVPNRFSPKSPDKAHLNLHINSLELGDSAVYFCACSQGWNTEAFFGQGTRLTVV.

The rearrangement uses TRBV19 and TRBJ1-1; 7 bases line up with TRBD1. The germline V gene has CDR1 LNHDA and CDR2 SQIVND (reference sequence). The V and J ends lost 5 bases and 1 base, in that order; junction bases with no gene match: 7. CDR3 length: 15 amino acids. CDR3 residues: CASSPQTGKNTEAFF. As DNA, the CDR3 is TGTGCCAGTAGTCCGCAGACAGGGAAGAACACTGAAGCTTTCTTT.

This clonotype was observed at least ten times. The chain has TRBV28 and TRBJ2-2, with D unclear. Germline-derived CDR1 and CDR2 are MDHEN and SYDVKM. V was pared by 4 bases and J by 0 bases, with 9 bases between. The CDR3 loop spans 15 amino acids. As DNA, the CDR3 is TGTGCCAGCAGTTGGCGGCAATCGAACACCGGGGAGCTGTTTTTT. Its protein product is CASSWRQSNTGELFF.

This clonotype was counted a few times. The gene calls are TRBV19 and TRBJ2-7, with TRBD1 matching 7 bases. The germline V gene has CDR1 LNHDA and CDR2 SQIVND (reference sequence). Trimming at V came to 5 bases and at J to 2 bases, leaving 12 bases not matched to a gene. The CDR3 has 16 residues. In nucleotides, the CDR3 is TGTGCCAGTAGTCCACAGACAGGGAACCATACCTACGAGCAGTACTTC. Its protein is CASSPQTGNHTYEQYF.

The table lists this clonotype with many counts. The genes are TRBV3-1 and TRBJ1-5; 7 bases line up with TRBD1. Germline-derived CDR1 and CDR2 are LGHDT and YNNKEL (reference sequence). The CDR3 runs 17 residues. V lost 8 bases to trimming and J lost 0 bases; unmatched junction nucleotides: 13. The CDR3 loop reads CASPPWQGVDSNQPQHF. The CDR3 nucleotides are TGTGCCAGCCCGCCCTGGCAGGGGGTAGATAGCAATCAGCCCCAGCATTTT.

This clonotype was detected many times. The chain has TRBV7-8 and TRBJ2-7; TRBD1 aligns across 10 bases. The CDR3 is 16 amino acids. V lost 1 base and J lost 4; bases outside the gene matches: 7. Germline loops: CDR1 SGHVS, CDR2 FQNEAQ. CDR3 residues: CASSLVGTGVMYEQYF. The CDR3 nucleotides read TGTGCCAGCAGCTTAGTCGGGACAGGGGTGATGTACGAGCAGTACTTC.

This clonotype appeared many times. The chain joins TRBV7-9 to TRBJ2-7, with TRBD2 matching over 7 bases. This CDR3 is 16 amino acids long. The germline CDR1 and CDR2 sequences are SEHNR and FQNEAQ (reference sequence). The junction had 8 bases not matched to a gene; V was cut back by 1 base and J by 2 bases. DNA of the CDR3: TGTGCCAGCAGCTTAGGTACCGGCGGGAGAACCTACGAGCAGTACTTC. Residues: CASSLGTGGRTYEQYF.

This clonotype was seen ten or more times. The rearrangement joins TRBV28 to TRBJ2-4; D unclear. Germline CDR1 reads MDHEN; CDR2 reads SYDVKM. The length of the CDR3 is 13 residues. Between the trimmed V and J ends, which lost 6 bases and 8 bases, there was a span of 14 bases. This CDR3 is CASRDNLLDIQYF. CDR3 nucleotides: TGTGCCAGCAGGGATAATCTCCTAGACATTCAGTACTTC.

This clonotype was found many times. V gene TRBV2 combines with J gene TRBJ1-1; TRBD1 agrees at 8 bases. CDR1 and CDR2 from the germline V gene are SNHLY and FYNNEI. This CDR3 has 13 residues. V gave up 11 bases and J gave up 4 bases; unmatched junction bases: 9. In DNA, the CDR3 is TGTGCCGGCACGACAGGGGAAATCACTGAAGCTTTCTTT. Encoded protein: CAGTTGEITEAFF.

This clonotype has just a few counts. CDR3 residues: CASSHLGHQNTEAFF. DNA for the CDR3: TGTGCCAGCAGCCACTTAGGACATCAGAACACTGAAGCTTTCTTT. The chain has TRBV14 and TRBJ1-1; a weak D match, TRBD1 (5 bases). The V gene's germline CDR1 is SGHDN and CDR2 FVKESK. Between the trimmed V and J ends, which lost 3 bases and 1 base, there was a span of 12 bases. The CDR3 has 15 residues.

There are many counts of this clonotype. CDR3 DNA: TGTGCCAGCAGTCCTTACAGGGGGCAATACGGGGAGCTGTTTTTT. It yields the protein CASSPYRGQYGELFF. The rearrangement uses TRBV6-1 and TRBJ2-2; 9 bases line up with TRBD1. This CDR3 is built from 15 residues. CDR1 and CDR2 (germline): MNHNS, SASEGT. Germline trimming cut 5 bases from V and 7 bases from J; bases unmatched to any gene: 8.